The 25 T cell receptor beta chains listed next were all sequenced from one sample in a study of PD-1 blockade in classical Hodgkin lymphoma. There was relapse after autologous stem cell transplantation in every patient, and there was variation in brentuximab vedotin exposure. Assay used: immunoSEQ multiplex PCR; TCRdb lists only in-frame clones, some missing. The table records 50,000 to 65,000 clones, 85% to 90% of them present only once. Material: peripheral blood mononuclear cells (PBMCs), obtained before the second cycle of nivolumab. The source is a human donor with classical Hodgkin lymphoma.

The chain carries TRBV6-6 and TRBJ1-1; D gene ambiguous. CDR1 is MNHNY and CDR2 is SVGAGI in the germline V gene (reference sequence). This CDR3 is built from 14 residues. V lost 7 bases, J lost 1 base, and 13 bases lay in between. CDR3 sequence reads: CASNRVVENTEAFF. CDR3 nucleotides: TGTGCCAGCAATCGTGTCGTGGAGAACACTGAAGCTTTCTTT.

The chain carries TRBV5-1 and TRBJ2-5; D may be TRBD1 or TRBD2 (6 bases each). The CDR3 extends over 14 amino acids. CDR1 and CDR2 from the germline V gene are SGHRS and YFSETQ. Trimming took 0 bases from V and 4 from J, leaving 10 bases between them. The CDR3 bases are TGCGCCAGCAGCTTGGAACAGGGAGGAGAGACCCAGTACTTC. Its translation is CASSLEQGGETQYF.

This chain uses TRBV5-1 with TRBJ2-2; 7 bases are a match to TRBD1. V trimming: 2 bases; J trimming: 0 bases; junction bases outside the gene matches: 4. The CDR3 contains 16 residues. Germline V gene sequence: CDR1 SGHRS, CDR2 YFSETQ. This CDR3 is CASSFTGTANTGELFF. The DNA for the CDR3 is TGCGCCAGCAGCTTTACCGGGACAGCGAACACCGGGGAGCTGTTTTTT.

The rearrangement joins TRBV6-6 to TRBJ1-1, with D perhaps TRBD1 (6 bases). Per germline, CDR1 MNHNY and CDR2 SVGAGI (reference sequence). The germline V and J ends were trimmed by 5 bases and 4 bases, with 11 bases remaining between them. There are 13 residues in the CDR3. As DNA, the CDR3 is TGTGCCAGCAGTCCGACAGGAGGCACTGAAGCTTTCTTT. Translation gives CASSPTGGTEAFF.

The chain carries TRBV4-1 and TRBJ1-2; D remains unclear. This CDR3 has 16 residues. In germline, CDR1 is MGHRA, CDR2 YSYEKL. Trimming took 4 bases from V and 7 from J, leaving 22 bases between them. The chain's CDR3 is CASSPPTARRGGGYTF. The CDR3 bases are TGCGCCAGCAGCCCGCCCACCGCTCGACGGGGTGGTGGCTACACCTTC.

The chain is built from TRBV5-5 and TRBJ2-2, with no clear D. This CDR3 is built from 14 residues. The V end was cut by 2 bases, the J end by 8 bases, with 13 bases between. In germline, CDR1 is SGHKS, CDR2 YYEKEE (reference sequence). CDR3 amino acids: CASSFNPPPGELFF. The CDR3 DNA reads TGTGCCAGCAGCTTTAACCCCCCTCCTGGGGAGCTGTTTTTT.

V and J are TRBV6-6 and TRBJ2-1; the match to TRBD2 covers 8 bases. V lost 8 bases and J lost 7; bases outside the gene matches: 13. Per germline, CDR1 MNHNY and CDR2 SVGAGI (reference sequence). This CDR3 spans 15 amino acids. CDR3 protein: CASVPPGLGYNEQFF. The CDR3 bases are TGTGCCAGCGTCCCACCGGGACTAGGCTATAATGAGCAGTTCTTC.

V gene TRBV11-2 combines with J gene TRBJ2-3; TRBD2 aligns across 7 bases. There are 17 residues in the CDR3. Germline V CDR1 and CDR2: SGHAT, FQNNGV. V shed 4 bases and J 0 bases; nucleotides not matched to a gene: 10. For the CDR3, the DNA is TGTGCCAGCAGCTCCCAACTGGAGCGGGGTAGCACAGATACGCAGTATTTT. Its translation: CASSSQLERGSTDTQYF. Combining the CDR3 with reference TRBV11-2 and TRBJ2-3 gives the whole variable domain EAGVAQSPRYKIIEKRQSVAFWCNPISGHATLYWYQQILGQGPKLLIQFQNNGVVDDSQLPKDRFSAERLKGVDSTLKIQPAKLEDSAVYLCASSSQLERGSTDTQYFGPGTRLTVL.

The chain is built from TRBV7-9 and TRBJ2-3; tentatively, D is TRBD1 (5 bases). The germline gives CDR1 SEHNR, CDR2 FQNEAQ (reference sequence). Trimming left V 1 base short and J 0 bases short, with 11 bases between. The length of the CDR3 is 16 residues. The chain's CDR3 is CASSLEPTASTDTQYF. CDR3 nucleotides: TGTGCCAGCAGCTTAGAGCCGACAGCCAGCACAGATACGCAGTATTTT.

The chain employs TRBV30 and TRBJ2-5, with D perhaps given as TRBD1 or TRBD2 (7 bases each). CDR1 is GTSNPN and CDR2 is SVGIG in the germline V gene (reference sequence). This CDR3 contains 17 residues. V lost 0 bases to trimming and J lost 5 bases, with 22 bases between them. The CDR3 loop is CAWSVQGFAGAGETQYF. The CDR3 nucleotides read TGTGCCTGGAGTGTACAGGGGTTTGCGGGGGCTGGCGAGACCCAGTACTTC. Full variable domain (outside the CDR3, taken from reference TRBV30 and TRBJ2-5): SQTIHQWPATLVQPVGSPLSLECTVEGTSNPNLYWYRQAAGRGLQLLFYSVGIGQISSEVPQNLSASRPQDRQFILSSKKLLLSDSGFYLCAWSVQGFAGAGETQYFGPGTRLLVL.

This chain connects TRBV5-1 to TRBJ1-1; maybe TRBD1 (6 bases). The length of the CDR3 is 15 residues. CDR1 is SGHRS, CDR2 YFSETQ, per germline. V was shortened by 4 bases and J by 6 bases, with 19 bases between the two germline ends. CDR3 nucleotides: TGCGCCAGCAGCCCTACGATTGGGGGCCTCGCTGAAGCTTTCTTT. This gives the protein CASSPTIGGLAEAFF.

This sequence joins TRBV5-1 and TRBJ1-6; D may be TRBD1 (5 bases). V shed 6 bases and J shed 8 bases, with 18 bases lying between them. This CDR3 spans 15 amino acids. The V gene's germline CDR1 is SGHRS and CDR2 YFSETQ. For the CDR3, the DNA is TGCGCCAGCAACCCTACAGGTCCGGCGGATTCACCCCTCCACTTT. Encoded protein: CASNPTGPADSPLHF.

This chain links TRBV5-1 with TRBJ2-5, with 7 bases that match TRBD1. CDR1 is SGHRS and CDR2 is YFSETQ in the germline V gene. This CDR3 has 15 amino acids. The trim removed 0 bases at V and 1 base at J, leaving 3 bases unmatched. CDR3 in amino acids: CASSLDGTVQETQYF. The CDR3 DNA follows: TGCGCCAGCAGCTTGGATGGGACAGTCCAAGAGACCCAGTACTTC.

This clone occurred a few times. The rearrangement joins TRBV5-1 to TRBJ2-7; 8 positions agree with TRBD2. Germline CDR1 is SGHRS and CDR2 is YFSETQ. The CDR3 has 14 amino acids. The V segment lost 6 bases and the J segment 1 base; nucleotides outside the gene matches: 6. The CDR3: CASNPTSGSYEQYF. CDR3 nucleotide sequence: TGCGCCAGCAACCCAACTAGCGGTTCCTACGAGCAGTACTTC.

Note on this clone: Other DNA sequences in the sample encode the same CDR3. The chain has TRBV19 and TRBJ1-5; D is undetermined. The CDR3 runs to 13 residues. Germline V gene lookup returns CDR1 LNHDA and CDR2 SQIVND (reference sequence). V dropped 3 bases and J dropped 4 bases, with 7 bases sitting between them. DNA of the CDR3: TGTGCCAGTAGTATTATAGGGAATCAGCCCCAGCATTTT. Amino acids: CASSIIGNQPQHF.

The V call is TRBV7-9, the J call TRBJ1-4; D gene ambiguous. Per the germline V gene, CDR1 is SEHNR and CDR2 is FQNEAQ (reference sequence). The CDR3 is made up of 14 amino acids. V was pared by 5 bases and J by 8 bases, with 15 bases between. The CDR3 sequence: CASSQNGVREKLFF. The CDR3 region has the DNA TGTGCCAGCAGCCAAAATGGGGTTCGAGAAAAACTGTTTTTT.

This clone was seen a handful of times. DNA of the CDR3: TGTGCCAGCAGTGAACGGGTCTCGGATGGCTACACCTTC. Its protein is CASSERVSDGYTF. The J gene is TRBJ1-2, the V gene TRBV6-1; D uncertain. The CDR3 spans 13 residues. CDR1 and CDR2 from the germline V gene are MNHNS and SASEGT. Trimming removed 2 bases from V and 6 bases from J, with 10 bases in between.

The chain recombines TRBV21-1 with TRBJ2-7; TRBD1, as called in the table, went unchecked against the DNA. TRBV21-1 constitutes a pseudogene. The CDR3 contains 17 residues. The chain's CDR3 is CASGRDRVHPRSYEQYF. Here the CDR3 DNA reads TGTGCCAGCGGAAGGGACAGGGTTCATCCCCGCTCCTACGAGCAGTACTTC.

This rearrangement joins TRBV6-6 to TRBJ2-7, with 8 positions matching TRBD1. The germline V gene encodes CDR1 MNHNY and CDR2 SVGAGI (reference sequence). Unmatched junction bases numbered 11, after V lost 7 bases and J lost 9 bases. The CDR3 extends over 13 amino acids. CDR3 nucleotide sequence: TGTGCCAGCACCCTCGGACAGGGATGGGGGCAGTACTTC. Protein sequence: CASTLGQGWGQYF.

The chain uses TRBV6-6 and TRBJ2-7; possible D gene TRBD1, 5 bases. Trimming stripped 5 bases from V and 5 bases from J, with 19 bases between. Germline values: CDR1 MNHNY, CDR2 SVGAGI (reference sequence). The CDR3 contains 15 residues. The CDR3 DNA reads as TGTGCCAGCAGTCCCCGACAGCCCAGAAGGCACGAGCAGTACTTC. It codes for CASSPRQPRRHEQYF.

V is TRBV9 and J is TRBJ1-6; D unresolved. The germline V gene encodes CDR1 SGDLS and CDR2 YYNGEE. The CDR3 extends over 16 amino acids. V lost 9 bases and J lost 0, with 16 bases in between. The CDR3 DNA reads as TGTGCCAACGCGAAGGATGGGAGCTCCTATAATTCACCCCTCCACTTT. Amino acids: CANAKDGSSYNSPLHF.

This chain connects TRBV5-1 to TRBJ1-2; D remains unclear. From germline, CDR1 is SGHRS and CDR2 YFSETQ. The ends were cut back, 7 bases at V and 6 bases at J, with 16 bases in the middle. The CDR3 is made up of 13 amino acids. CDR3 region: CASSSGRLDGYTF. The CDR3, as DNA: TGCGCCAGCTCTTCGGGCAGACTCGATGGCTACACCTTC.

Points on this clone: At the DNA level, this CDR3 is encoded by other sequences in the same sample as well. The chain couples TRBV5-1 to TRBJ2-5; 10 nucleotides agree with TRBD2. Losses at the gene ends were 0 bases for V and 4 bases for J; bases not matched to a gene: 3. CDR3 length: 15 residues. Germline V gene lookup returns CDR1 SGHRS and CDR2 YFSETQ. In nucleotides, the CDR3 is TGCGCCAGCAGCTTGGGAGCGGGAGGGGGAGAGACCCAGTACTTC. Translation gives CASSLGAGGGETQYF.

J is TRBJ1-3 and V is TRBV5-1; TRBD1 matches 8 bases. J lost 8 bases, V lost 2 bases, and 9 bases had no gene match. Germline CDR1 reads SGHRS; CDR2 reads YFSETQ. The CDR3 consists of 15 residues. CDR3 sequence: CASSLNDRGGHTIYF. Written as DNA, the CDR3 is TGCGCCAGCAGCTTAAACGACAGGGGAGGACACACCATATATTTT.

The genes are TRBV5-1 and TRBJ1-3; D not resolved. V lost 0 bases and J lost 2, with 3 bases in between. The CDR3 is 13 residues long. The germline V gene has CDR1 SGHRS and CDR2 YFSETQ. CDR3 nucleotide sequence: TGCGCCAGCAGCTTGGATCCTGGAAACACCATATATTTT. It encodes CASSLDPGNTIYF.